This T cell receptor beta chain is from a study of T cells in Graves' hyperthyroidism and ophthalmopathy. V lost 4 bases to trimming and J lost 4 bases, with 10 bases between them. Germline V CDR1 and CDR2: MNHEY, SMNVEV (reference sequence). This CDR3 region has 13 residues. TCR beta CDR3 region amplification was performed from RNA transcripts. During a first-round RT-PCR of the TCR CDR3, the HTBI primer set was used. TCRdb reprocessed the multiplex PCR reads with MiXCR, giving one entry per CDR3 protein. The sample contains about 400,000 distinct CDR3 sequences, approximately 13% of which appear only once.

The rearrangement uses TRBV27 and TRBJ1-2; D may be TRBD1 (6 bases). This receptor was obtained from a young woman with Graves' hyperthyroidism. Sequenced material: blood. The CDR3 reads CASSWGAGYGYTF. In DNA, the CDR3 is TGTGCCAGCAGTTGGGGGGCGGGCTATGGCTACACCTTC.